The rows below give T cell receptor beta chains drawn from one sample of a study of blood T cells in healthy people across ages. TCRdb re-derived calls from the 5' RACE reads in MiXCR, one entry per CDR3 protein. In the table there are some 640,000 distinct CDR3 sequences, roughly 49% of which are singletons. The material sequenced was blood. These receptors all come from a woman aged 60 to 75 in good health. Each CDR3 is given with its conserved first and last residue. D genes are given only for firm matches. Rows may omit the clone size; those that give it use once, few, many or a size class.

>-|-|TRBV12-5|TRBJ2-7
TGCGCTAGTGGCTTGGAGTACTTAATCCACGAGCAGTACTTC
CASGLEYLIHEQYF
>-|-|TRBV11-1|TRBJ2-1
TGTGCCAGCAGCTTACCCACTAGTTCCTACAATGAGCAGTTCTTC
CASSLPTSSYNEQFF
>-|-|TRBV9|TRBJ2-7
TGTGCCAGCAGCGCCTCCAGGGACGGGGCTGGGTACGAGCAGTACTTC
CASSASRDGAGYEQYF
>many|-|TRBV12-3/TRBV12-4|TRBJ2-3
TGTGCCAGCAGATCGAGGGGGAGTACAGATACGCAGTATTTT
CASRSRGSTDTQYF
>-|-|TRBV6-2/TRBV6-3|TRBJ1-1
TGTGCCTGCAGTTACGGGGGGCCGGACACTGAAGCTTTCTTT
CACSYGGPDTEAFF
>-|TRBD2|TRBV7-2|TRBJ2-5
TGTGCCAGCAGCTGGACCAGGCGCGGACGAGCGGGAGGGGGTAGAGATGAGCAGTACTTC
CASSWTRRGRAGGGRDEQYF
>-|-|TRBV19|TRBJ1-4
TGTGCCAGTAGTATAGGTCAGGGGACGGCTAATGAAAAACTGTTTTTT
CASSIGQGTANEKLFF
>-|TRBD1|TRBV5-1|TRBJ2-5
TGCGCCAACAGCTTGATCGGACAGGGGGGAGAGACCCAGTACTTC
CANSLIGQGGETQYF
>-|-|TRBV20-1|TRBJ1-5
TGCAGTGCTAGAGCTCGCAAGTGGGATAGCAATCAGCCCCAGCATTTT
CSARARKWDSNQPQHF
>few|TRBD1|TRBV20-1|TRBJ2-7
TGCAGTGCTAGACCCCCGGCCGGGACAGCTAACTACGAGCAGTACTTC
CSARPPAGTANYEQYF
>few|-|TRBV12-3/TRBV12-4|TRBJ2-1
TGTGCCAGCGGGTCGGATCTCACAATTGAGCAGTTCTTC
CASGSDLTIEQFF
>few|-|TRBV10-3|TRBJ1-2
TGTGCCATCAGTGAGCCCACTAGACAGGTGGCCGTTGGCTACACCTTC
CAISEPTRQVAVGYTF
>-|-|TRBV13|TRBJ2-5
TGTGCCAGCAGCTCGGACAGAAGAGAGACCCAGTACTTC
CASSSDRRETQYF
>once|TRBD2|TRBV15|TRBJ2-7
TGTGCCACCAGCGGGAACCGAGGAGGAGCGGGAGAAGGTGAGCAGTACTTC
CATSGNRGGAGEGEQYF
>few|-|TRBV5-1|TRBJ2-5
TGCGCCAGCAGCGTAGGCGACTCCAGCCACCAAGAGACCCAGTACTTC
CASSVGDSSHQETQYF
>-|TRBD2|TRBV6-1|TRBJ2-7
TGTGCCAGCAGGCGGGAGACCTCCTACAATGAGCAGTACTTC
CASRRETSYNEQYF
>-|TRBD2|TRBV7-3|TRBJ2-1
TGTGCCAGCAGCTCTTCTGGGACTAGCGGGAGTGAGCAGTTCTTC
CASSSSGTSGSEQFF
>-|TRBD2|TRBV7-2|TRBJ2-1
TGTGCCAGCGGACTAGCGGGCGCTTACAATGAGCAGTTCTTC
CASGLAGAYNEQFF
>-|TRBD2|TRBV20-1|TRBJ2-1
TGCAGTGCCACTTCGGGACTAGCGGCAATATCCTACAATGAGCAGTTCTTC
CSATSGLAAISYNEQFF
>-|-|TRBV6-6|TRBJ2-7
TGTGCCAGCAGTTACGGGACGGTCGGTTACGAGCAGTACTTC
CASSYGTVGYEQYF
>-|TRBD1|TRBV5-4|TRBJ2-1
TGTGCCAGCAGCTTGGGGACAGGGGGCGCGTTAAATGAGCAGTTCTTC
CASSLGTGGALNEQFF
>-|TRBD2|TRBV9|TRBJ2-3
TGTGCCAGCAGCGTTGCTAGCGGGAGAAGGGATACGCAGTATTTT
CASSVASGRRDTQYF
>-|-|TRBV10-3|TRBJ1-2
TGTGCCATCAGTGAAGACAGTTATGGCTACACCTTC
CAISEDSYGYTF
>-|TRBD1|TRBV7-2|TRBJ1-1
TGTGCCAGCAGCCGGACAGGGATGTTTGAAGCTTTCTTT
CASSRTGMFEAFF